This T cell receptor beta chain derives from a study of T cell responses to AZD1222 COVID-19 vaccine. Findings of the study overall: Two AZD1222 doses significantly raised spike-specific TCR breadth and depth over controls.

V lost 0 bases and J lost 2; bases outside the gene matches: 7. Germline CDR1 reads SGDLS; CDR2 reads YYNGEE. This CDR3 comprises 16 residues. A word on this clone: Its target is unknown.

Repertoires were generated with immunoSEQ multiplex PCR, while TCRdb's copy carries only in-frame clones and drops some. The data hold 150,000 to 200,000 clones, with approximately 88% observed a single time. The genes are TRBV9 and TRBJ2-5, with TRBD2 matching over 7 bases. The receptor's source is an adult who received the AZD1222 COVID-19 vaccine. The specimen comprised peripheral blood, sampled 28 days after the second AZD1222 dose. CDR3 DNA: TGTGCCAGCAGCGTAGCTACGAGGGAGGGACAAGAGACCCAGTACTTC. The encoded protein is CASSVATREGQETQYF.